Here is one TCR beta chain with its context. Clones were sequenced by immunoSEQ multiplex PCR, and TCRdb holds only the in-frame ones, with some missing. This repertoire shows about 310,000 clones, 75% to 90% found once; its top ten account for around 2.2%. The data derive from a study of blood T cell repertoires in COVID-19. Study-level background: The United States, Italy and Spain were the sources of the acute and convalescent COVID-19 samples. From T cells, B-cell-depleted T cells, or PBMCs came the material, which was cDNA or gDNA.

Enrollees, about 18 to 95 years old, lived in about two dozen US areas. Sequencing was carried out using PBMCs or T cells enriched from blood (not recorded which). This receptor was taken from a man between 25 and 39 years old who had recovered from COVID-19.

DNA for the CDR3: TGCGCCAGCAGCCCCATCACGGCACCCCTCCACTTT. Its translation: CASSPITAPLHF. The chain couples TRBV4-1 to TRBJ1-6; D unclear. Germline CDR1 MGHRA, CDR2 YSYEKL. V dropped 4 bases and J dropped 11 bases, with 9 bases sitting between them. The CDR3 extends over 12 amino acids.